This is a list of T cell receptor beta chains from one sample in a study of cytotoxic CD8 clonotypes in ibrutinib-treated CLL. Repertoires were generated with immunoSEQ multiplex PCR, while TCRdb's copy carries only in-frame clones and drops some. Of some 200,000 clones in the sample, approximately 68% were seen once. Specimen: PBMCs, collected after 24 months of ibrutinib treatment. The source of these receptors is a human donor with chronic lymphocytic leukemia. Both conserved end residues are part of each CDR3. Each record gives: clone size, J gene, D gene, V gene, CDR3 DNA, CDR3 protein. D genes are given only for firm matches. Clone size is not always given. Where it is, it says once, few, many or a class for expanded clones.

NA | TRBJ2-7 | TRBD1 | TRBV10-2 | TGCGCCAGCACCCCCTCCGGGACAGCAGGATACGAGCAGTACTTC | CASTPSGTAGYEQYF
NA | TRBJ2-5 | NA | TRBV14 | TGTGCCAGCAGCCAAAGACGGAGGAACCAAGAGACCCAGTACTTC | CASSQRRRNQETQYF
NA | TRBJ1-1 | TRBD1 | TRBV7-9 | TGTGCCAGCAGCGCAAGACAGGGACGGAACACTGAAGCTTTCTTT | CASSARQGRNTEAFF
NA | TRBJ2-1 | NA | TRBV12-5 | TGTGCTAGTGGTTACAGTTTGGGTTCTAATGAGCAGTTCTTC | CASGYSLGSNEQFF
NA | TRBJ2-6 | NA | TRBV7-9 | TGTGCCAGCAGCTTAGACTCGCGCTCTGGGGCCAACGTCCTGACTTTC | CASSLDSRSGANVLTF
NA | TRBJ2-7 | TRBD2 | TRBV7-2 | TGTGCCAGCAGCTTAGGGGCCCGGGGGACTAGCGGGAGGGCCGAGCAGTACTTC | CASSLGARGTSGRAEQYF
NA | TRBJ2-1 | NA | TRBV20-1 | TGCAGTGCTACCTACAATGAGCAGTTCTTC | CSATYNEQFF
NA | TRBJ2-2 | NA | TRBV6-5 | TGTGCCAGCAGGGTGGGGTGGAACACCGGGGAGCTGTTTTTT | CASRVGWNTGELFF
NA | TRBJ1-1 | NA | TRBV27 | TGTGCCAGCAGTTTATCCGGACTATGGGACACTGAAGCTTTCTTT | CASSLSGLWDTEAFF
NA | TRBJ2-5 | NA | TRBV30 | TGTGCCTGGTACCACCCCGGACAGAAGCAAGAGACCCAGTACTTC | CAWYHPGQKQETQYF
few | TRBJ2-2 | NA | TRBV7-8 | TGTGCCAGCAGCGTAGGGCGAACCGGGGAGCTGTTTTTT | CASSVGRTGELFF
NA | TRBJ2-1 | NA | TRBV7-9 | TGTGCCAGCAGCTTAGATCTGGGCGCCTACAATGAGCAGTTCTTC | CASSLDLGAYNEQFF
NA | TRBJ1-5 | NA | TRBV28 | TGTGCCAGCAGTGTGATGAAAGGTACGACTAGCAATCAGCCCCAGCATTTT | CASSVMKGTTSNQPQHF
NA | TRBJ2-2 | NA | TRBV5-1 | TGCGCCAGCAGCTGGGGGACGAACACCGGGGAGCTGTTTTTT | CASSWGTNTGELFF
NA | TRBJ2-3 | NA | TRBV4-3 | TGCGCCAGCAGCCAAGACTCCGCAGCTACGCAGTATTTT | CASSQDSAATQYF
NA | TRBJ2-2 | NA | TRBV19 | TGTGCCAGTAGTATCCCCTCGGACTCCCAGAACACCGGGGAGCTGTTTTTT | CASSIPSDSQNTGELFF
few | TRBJ2-1 | NA | TRBV2 | TGTGCCAGCAGTGAAATCCGCGGGATTAATGAGCAGTTCTTC | CASSEIRGINEQFF
NA | TRBJ1-2 | NA | TRBV13 | TGTGCCAGCAGCTTAGGACTGCTCTATGGCTACACCTTC | CASSLGLLYGYTF
NA | TRBJ1-5 | TRBD1 | TRBV4-2 | TGTGCCAGCAGCCAAGCTGCAGGGGGCTTCGATCAGCCCCAGCATTTT | CASSQAAGGFDQPQHF
NA | TRBJ2-1 | TRBD2 | TRBV9 | TGTGCCAGCAGCGTAGACGAACCCGGGACTAGCGGGATTGCTGGGTACAATGAGCAGTTCTTC | CASSVDEPGTSGIAGYNEQFF
NA | TRBJ2-2 | NA | TRBV7-9 | TGTGCCAGCAGCCGGCCCGGGGAGCTGTTTTTT | CASSRPGELFF
NA | TRBJ1-1 | NA | TRBV10-3 | TGTGCCATCAGTGGAGGCAGGGGAGACACTGAAGCTTTCTTT | CAISGGRGDTEAFF
NA | TRBJ1-2 | NA | TRBV5-1 | TGCGCCAGCAGCCGGACCCCGGGCGTCTATGGCTACACCTTC | CASSRTPGVYGYTF
NA | TRBJ2-7 | TRBD2 | TRBV5-6 | TGTGCCAGCAGCTCCGAGGGGAGGGGCGAGCAGTACTTC | CASSSEGRGEQYF
NA | TRBJ2-7 | NA | TRBV4-2 | TGTGCCAGCAGCTCAGAGGCAGGAGACTACGAGCAGTACTTC | CASSSEAGDYEQYF
NA | TRBJ2-3 | NA | TRBV7-9 | TGTGCCAGCAGCTTCCTGACTGAAACAGATACGCAGTATTTT | CASSFLTETDTQYF
NA | TRBJ1-5 | NA | TRBV5-5 | TGTGCCAGCAGCGTGGTCCCCGGGGACCCCAGCAATCAGCCCCAGCATTTT | CASSVVPGDPSNQPQHF
NA | TRBJ2-6 | NA | TRBV28 | TGTGCCAGCAATCGTGCCTTACCGTACTCTGGGGCCAACGTCCTGACTTTC | CASNRALPYSGANVLTF
few | TRBJ2-3 | NA | TRBV29-1 | TGCAGCTCGTTGGGGGTTACAGATACGCAGTATTTT | CSSLGVTDTQYF
NA | TRBJ2-1 | NA | TRBV10-3 | TGTGCCATCAGTTTGGGAGTTGAGCAGTTCTTC | CAISLGVEQFF
NA | TRBJ1-2 | NA | TRBV5-1 | TGCGCCATCCCGAGGGGGGCTGGTGGCTACACCTTC | CAIPRGAGGYTF
few | TRBJ2-1 | TRBD2 | TRBV5-4 | TGTGCCAGCAGTATCCTTAGGACTAGCGGGTTCAATGAGCAGTTCTTC | CASSILRTSGFNEQFF
NA | TRBJ1-3 | NA | TRBV18 | TGTGCCAGCTCACCTGCGCTACCTTTGGGAAACACCATATATTTT | CASSPALPLGNTIYF
NA | TRBJ2-2 | NA | TRBV28 | TGTGCCAGCAGTTTAGAAATCAACTCCGGGGAGCTGTTTTTT | CASSLEINSGELFF
NA | TRBJ2-7 | TRBD2 | TRBV5-6 | TGTGCCAGCAGCCGGGGACTAGCTCCGGAGTACGAGCAGTACTTC | CASSRGLAPEYEQYF
NA | TRBJ2-7 | NA | TRBV7-2 | TGTGCCAGCAGCTTCGCGGCAGCTAGCGCCTACGAGCAGTACTTC | CASSFAAASAYEQYF
NA | TRBJ1-5 | NA | TRBV4-2 | TGTGCCAGCAGCCCAAGGGCAGGAGACAATAGCAATCAGCCCCAGCATTTT | CASSPRAGDNSNQPQHF
once | TRBJ1-1 | NA | TRBV9 | TGTGCCAGCAGCGTAGGAGAGGGCCGGATCGAAGGCCTAGCTTTCTTT | CASSVGEGRIEGLAFF
NA | TRBJ1-2 | TRBD1 | TRBV4-3 | TGCGCCAGCAGCCAAGCCTGGACAGGCAACTATGGCTACACCTTC | CASSQAWTGNYGYTF
NA | TRBJ1-2 | NA | TRBV11-2 | TGTGCCAGCAGCTTATCGGCGCCAGGGGTTGACTATGGCTACACCTTC | CASSLSAPGVDYGYTF
NA | TRBJ2-1 | NA | TRBV9 | TGTGCCAGCAGCGTAGATCCCGTCTCCTACAATGAGCAGTTCTTC | CASSVDPVSYNEQFF
NA | TRBJ2-2 | NA | TRBV4-3 | TGCGCCAGCAGCCGGGGCACAGGGCCCACCGGGGAGCTGTTTTTT | CASSRGTGPTGELFF
NA | TRBJ2-2 | NA | TRBV5-8 | TGTGCCAGCAGCCGGAGGAACACCGGGGAGCTGTTTTTT | CASSRRNTGELFF
NA | TRBJ2-7 | NA | TRBV7-8 | TGTGCCAGCAGCATAGACAGGTCGGGGGTTTACGAGCAGTACTTC | CASSIDRSGVYEQYF
NA | TRBJ2-3 | TRBD2 | TRBV11-2 | TGTGCCAGCAGCCAGGGCGGGAGGCGCACAGATACGCAGTATTTT | CASSQGGRRTDTQYF